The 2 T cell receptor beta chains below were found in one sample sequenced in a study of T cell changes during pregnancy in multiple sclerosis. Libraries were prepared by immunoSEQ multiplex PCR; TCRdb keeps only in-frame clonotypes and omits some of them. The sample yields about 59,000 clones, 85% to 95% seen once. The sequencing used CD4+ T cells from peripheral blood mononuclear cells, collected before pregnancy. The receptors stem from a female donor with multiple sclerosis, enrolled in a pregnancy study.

The chain's CDR3 is CASSISGSADEQFF. The DNA of the CDR3 is TGTGCCAGCAGCATTAGCGGGAGCGCCGATGAGCAGTTCTTC. The chain uses TRBV7-9 and TRBJ2-1, with 9 bases identical to TRBD2. Germline V lookup: CDR1 SEHNR, CDR2 FQNEAQ (reference sequence). The length of the CDR3 is 14 residues. The V segment lost 5 bases and the J segment 8 bases; nucleotides outside the gene matches: 7. Full variable domain (remainder filled in from reference TRBV7-9 and TRBJ2-1): DTGVSQNPRHKITKRGQNVTFRCDPISEHNRLYWYRQTLGQGPEFLTYFQNEAQLEKSRLLSDRFSAERPKGSFSTLEIQRTEQGDSAMYLCASSISGSADEQFFGPGTRLTVL.

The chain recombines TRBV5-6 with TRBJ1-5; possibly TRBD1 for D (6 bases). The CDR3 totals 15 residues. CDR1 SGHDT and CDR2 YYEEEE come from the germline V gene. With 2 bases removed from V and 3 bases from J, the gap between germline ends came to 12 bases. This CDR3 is CASSFGGHSNQPQHF. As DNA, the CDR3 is TGTGCCAGCAGCTTCGGGGGGCATTCCAATCAGCCCCAGCATTTT.